This T cell receptor (beta chain) was recorded in a study of T-cell memory formation after mild COVID-19. Study background: TCR clustering was largely donor specific.

5'RACE primed from the constant segment yielded TCR alpha and TCR beta cDNA libraries bearing sample barcodes and UMIs. TCRdb ran MiXCR on the 5' RACE reads and lists one entry per CDR3 protein. The sample consists of 300,000 to 400,000 distinct CDR3 sequences, more than 15% of them appearing once. Study results and limitations: Most CD4+ clones that shrank were in CM and EM, while CD8+ ones turned up in EMRA.

As regards this clonotype: Its antigen is not identified.

This clonotype originated in a man aged 18 to 29 who had mild COVID-19 (a few samples of this study predate the infection). Cell type and time point are not known. Input material: PBMCs or a T cell subset sorted from them (not recorded which).

CDR3 loop: CASSLRGRSNQPQHF. The CDR3 DNA follows: TGCGCCAGCAGCTTGCGAGGCCGGAGCAATCAGCCCCAGCATTTT. J is TRBJ1-5 and V is TRBV5-1; no clear D gene. Germline loops: CDR1 SGHRS, CDR2 YFSETQ. Trimming removed 1 base at V and 1 base at J, with 9 bases between. This CDR3 comprises 15 residues.